The T cell receptor beta chain under discussion was sequenced for a study of blood T cell repertoires in COVID-19. All enrollees were roughly 18 to 95 years old and from around 25 US areas. The study assigned cohorts using participant-reported clinical history. Symptom resolution, clearance, or two negative PCRs marked the recovered donors of Cohort 3. Using immunoSEQ multiplex PCR, the repertoire was profiled, and TCRdb retains in-frame clones only, with some absent. The sample shows over 200,000 clones, roughly four fifths of them seen only once. This CDR3 is 19 amino acids long. Germline CDR1 and CDR2: SGHRS and YFSETQ. Trimming at V came to 0 bases and at J to 3 bases, leaving 12 bases not matched to a gene.

J is TRBJ1-1 and V is TRBV5-1, with 12 bases fitting TRBD1. This sequence was found in a man aged 55-75 years who had recovered from COVID-19. Source material: PBMCs or T cells enriched from blood (not recorded which). CDR3 amino acids: CASSLGPPGGTGGYTEAFF. In DNA form, the CDR3 reads TGCGCCAGCAGCTTGGGCCCGCCCGGTGGGACAGGGGGCTACACTGAAGCTTTCTTT.